These 15 T cell receptor beta chains were sequenced from one sample in a study of shared clonotypes between healthy human individuals. Assay used: immunoSEQ multiplex PCR; TCRdb lists only in-frame clones, some missing. This table has fewer than 1 million clones, 90% to 98% appearing once. CD45RO-negative CD8 cells positively selected for CCR7 made up the naive population, which excluded terminally differentiated effector memory CD45RA+ cells. Material for sequencing was naive CD8+ T cells sorted from blood. The receptors shown here come from a man aged 25-45 years in good health.

The V and J genes are TRBV7-8 and TRBJ2-2; D might be TRBD1 or TRBD2, each matching 5 bases. CDR1 is SGHVS and CDR2 is FQNEAQ in the germline V gene. CDR3 length equals 15 residues. Trimming removed 8 bases from V and 6 bases from J, with 19 bases in between. CDR3: CASLLGPSFSGELFF. The CDR3 nucleotides are TGTGCCAGCCTCCTGGGGCCTAGCTTTTCCGGGGAGCTGTTTTTT.

V usage is TRBV5-4 and J usage is TRBJ2-7; TRBD2 agrees at 13 bases. The CDR3 totals 16 residues. The germline gives CDR1 SGHNT, CDR2 YYREEE (reference sequence). The V and J ends lost 4 bases and 0 bases, in that order; junction bases with no gene match: 4. For the CDR3, the DNA is TGTGCCAGCAGCCGAGGGACTAGCGGGAACTCCTACGAGCAGTACTTC. This sequence encodes CASSRGTSGNSYEQYF.

In the case of this clone: Other nucleotide sequences from this sample produce the same CDR3. This sequence joins TRBV7-9 and TRBJ2-1, with D unclear. Germline CDR1 is SEHNR and CDR2 is FQNEAQ (reference sequence). V was pared by 1 base and J by 4 bases, with 5 bases between. The CDR3 loop spans 13 amino acids. The CDR3 here is CASSLVGYNEQFF. In DNA, the CDR3 is TGTGCCAGCAGCTTAGTCGGATACAATGAGCAGTTCTTC.

The chain has TRBV6-1 and TRBJ2-3; D remains ambiguous. The V end was cut by 5 bases, the J end by 4 bases, with 16 bases between. The length of the CDR3 is 15 residues. Germline V gives CDR1 MNHNS, CDR2 SASEGT. The CDR3 region has the DNA TGTGCCAGCAGTAAGCGAGCTTCGGTGGCAGATACGCAGTATTTT. This gives the protein CASSKRASVADTQYF.

The chain joins TRBV25-1 to TRBJ2-3; perhaps TRBD2 as D (6 bases). The germline V gene encodes CDR1 MGHDK and CDR2 SYGVNS. The CDR3 loop spans 15 amino acids. The V end lost 3 bases, the J end lost 3 bases, and 13 bases lay between the germline ends. The DNA for the CDR3 is TGTGCCAGCAGTGATTGGGGGGTGGGGACAGATACGCAGTATTTT. Amino acids: CASSDWGVGTDTQYF.

The chain links TRBV7-6 to TRBJ2-7; 9 bases are a match to TRBD1. The CDR3 length is 14 residues. The ends lost 5 bases at V and 2 bases at J; junction bases unmatched: 4. CDR1 and CDR2 from the germline V gene are SGHVS and FNYEAQ. The CDR3 nucleotides read TGTGCCAGCAGCCCGCGGACAGGGGCCTACGAGCAGTACTTC. This encodes CASSPRTGAYEQYF.

The chain has TRBV19 and TRBJ2-1, with 12 bases identical to TRBD2. CDR1 and CDR2 from the germline V gene are LNHDA and SQIVND (reference sequence). The CDR3 covers 15 residues. The junction had 4 bases not matched to a gene; V was cut back by 4 bases and J by 6 bases. CDR3 loop: CASSKTSGGFNEQFF. Here the CDR3 DNA reads TGTGCCAGTAGTAAGACTAGCGGGGGATTCAATGAGCAGTTCTTC.

This rearrangement joins TRBV13 to TRBJ2-3; D gene unclear. V lost 1 base to trimming and J lost 3 bases, with 11 bases between them. CDR3 length equals 15 residues. Looked up from germline, CDR1 is PRHDT and CDR2 is FYEKMQ (reference sequence). For the CDR3, the DNA is TGTGCCAGCAGCTTAGCGGCAACAAGTACAGATACGCAGTATTTT. This translates into CASSLAATSTDTQYF.

CDR3 in amino acids: CASSVGTGDQPQHF. CDR3 bases: TGTGCCAGCAGCGTGGGGACAGGGGATCAGCCCCAGCATTTT. This chain uses TRBV5-6 with TRBJ1-5; 10 nucleotides agree with TRBD1. Germline V gene lookup returns CDR1 SGHDT and CDR2 YYEEEE. This CDR3 has 14 amino acids. The V segment lost 4 bases and the J segment 5 bases; nucleotides outside the gene matches: 3.

The chain combines TRBV14 with TRBJ2-1, with no clear D. Germline V gene data show CDR1 as SGHDN and CDR2 as FVKESK. The CDR3 sequence is 14 residues long. Trimming cost V 4 bases and J 6 bases, with 13 bases left between them. CDR3 sequence: CASSRHSQPNEQFF. The CDR3 nucleotides are TGTGCCAGCAGCCGGCACTCACAACCCAATGAGCAGTTCTTC.

J is TRBJ2-1 and V is TRBV7-9; possibly TRBD1 for D (6 bases). The CDR3 is 16 amino acids. Germline V gene data show CDR1 as SEHNR and CDR2 as FQNEAQ (reference sequence). With 3 bases removed from V and 2 bases from J, the gap between germline ends came to 14 bases. The CDR3 loop is CASSFKPTGAYNEQFF. The CDR3 DNA reads TGTGCCAGCAGCTTTAAACCGACAGGAGCCTACAATGAGCAGTTCTTC.

The chain is built from TRBV11-1 and TRBJ2-7; D remains ambiguous. The CDR3 length is 13 residues. V was trimmed by 8 bases and J by 0 bases, leaving 11 bases between them. Germline loops: CDR1 SGHAT, CDR2 FQDESV (reference sequence). CDR3 residues: CASQDGPSYEQYF. In DNA form, the CDR3 reads TGTGCCAGCCAGGACGGCCCCTCCTACGAGCAGTACTTC.

This clone has only one observation. The rearrangement joins TRBV5-1 to TRBJ2-3, with TRBD2 identical over 8 bases. Germline assignment: CDR1 SGHRS and CDR2 YFSETQ. The CDR3 has 15 residues. V shed 6 bases and J 2 bases; nucleotides not matched to a gene: 8. The CDR3 reads CASNLEREPTDTQYF. DNA of the CDR3: TGCGCCAGCAACTTAGAGCGGGAGCCCACAGATACGCAGTATTTT.

The chain uses TRBV27 and TRBJ1-1; D gene unclear. V was pared by 3 bases and J by 8 bases, with 16 bases between. CDR1 and CDR2 (germline): MNHEY, SMNVEV (reference sequence). The CDR3 is 14 residues long. Here the CDR3 DNA reads TGTGCCAGCAGTTTTACTGGCCGTACCCAAGAAGCTTTCTTT. It encodes CASSFTGRTQEAFF.

The CDR3 nucleotides are TGTGCAAGTCGCCCACATGAGAAACCGAACACTGAAGCTTTCTTT. Protein product: CASRPHEKPNTEAFF. The chain carries TRBV12-2 and TRBJ1-1. TRBV12-2 is a recognized pseudogene. This CDR3 has 15 amino acids.